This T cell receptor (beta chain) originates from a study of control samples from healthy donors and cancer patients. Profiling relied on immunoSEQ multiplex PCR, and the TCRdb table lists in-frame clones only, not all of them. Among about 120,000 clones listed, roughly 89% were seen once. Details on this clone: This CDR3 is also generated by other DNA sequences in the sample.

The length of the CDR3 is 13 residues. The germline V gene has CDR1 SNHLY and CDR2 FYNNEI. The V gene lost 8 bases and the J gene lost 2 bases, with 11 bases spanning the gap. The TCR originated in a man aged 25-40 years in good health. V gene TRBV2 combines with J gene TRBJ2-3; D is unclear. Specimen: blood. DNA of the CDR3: TGTGCCAGCGGCAGAGCACCCACAGATACGCAGTATTTT. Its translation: CASGRAPTDTQYF.